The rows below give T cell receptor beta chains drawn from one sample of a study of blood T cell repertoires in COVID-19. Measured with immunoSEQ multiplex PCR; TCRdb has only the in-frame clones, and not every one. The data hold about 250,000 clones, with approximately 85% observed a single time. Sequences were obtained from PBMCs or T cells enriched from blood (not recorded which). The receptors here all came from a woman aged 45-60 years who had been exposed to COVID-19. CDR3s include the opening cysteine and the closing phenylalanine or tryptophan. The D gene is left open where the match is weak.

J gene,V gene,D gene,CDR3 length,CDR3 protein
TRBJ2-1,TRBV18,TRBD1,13,CASSSTGADEQFF
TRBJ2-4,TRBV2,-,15,CASKEQSLAKNIQYF
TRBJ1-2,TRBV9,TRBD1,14,CASSARDRAYGYTF
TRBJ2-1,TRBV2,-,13,CASTGVERNEQFF
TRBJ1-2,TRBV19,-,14,CASKSGRQDYGYTF
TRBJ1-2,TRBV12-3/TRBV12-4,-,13,CASSLTDSYGYTF
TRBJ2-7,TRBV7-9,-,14,CASSLGGEAYEQYF
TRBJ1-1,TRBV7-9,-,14,CASSLLAMNTEAFF
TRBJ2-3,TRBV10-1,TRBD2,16,CASSDSSGGGTDTQYF
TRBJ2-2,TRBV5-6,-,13,CASSLASTGELFF
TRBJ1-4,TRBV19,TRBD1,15,CASSMRRQGGWKLFF
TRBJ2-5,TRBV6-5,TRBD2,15,CASSYTGGRGETQYF
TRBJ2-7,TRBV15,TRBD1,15,CATSSNRDRAYEQYF
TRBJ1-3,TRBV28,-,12,CASSLTGNTIYF
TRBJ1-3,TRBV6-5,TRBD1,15,CASSYRGHGGNTIYF
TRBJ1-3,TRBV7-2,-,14,CASSLSGSGGTIYF
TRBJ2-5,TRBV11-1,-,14,CASSYRPRGETQYF
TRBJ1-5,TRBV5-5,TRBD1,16,CASSLSRQGVSQPQHF
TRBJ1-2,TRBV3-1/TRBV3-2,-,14,CASSQGSPVRGYTF
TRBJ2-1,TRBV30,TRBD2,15,CAWSKGLAGHNEQFF
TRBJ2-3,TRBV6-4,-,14,CASSNNPSTDTQYF
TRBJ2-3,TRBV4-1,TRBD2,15,CASSQFTSGGDTQYF
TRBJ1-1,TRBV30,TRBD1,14,CAWRSGTGRNQAFF
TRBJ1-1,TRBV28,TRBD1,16,CASIQSQPGTGTEAFF
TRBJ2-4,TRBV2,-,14,CASSDMSAKNIQYF
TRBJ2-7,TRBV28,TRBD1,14,CASSLQGAGREQYF
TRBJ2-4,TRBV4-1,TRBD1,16,CASSQESGTGRYIQYF
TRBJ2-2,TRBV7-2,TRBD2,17,CASSLLAGGPRTGELFF
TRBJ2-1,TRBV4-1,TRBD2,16,CASSQVTSGGYNEQFF
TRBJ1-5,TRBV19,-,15,CASSPPGGQVQPQHF
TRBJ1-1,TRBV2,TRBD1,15,CASRPPGTENTEAFF
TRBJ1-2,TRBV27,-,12,CASSQRGNGYTF
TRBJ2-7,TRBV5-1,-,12,CASSRDRNEQYF
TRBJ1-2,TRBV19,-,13,CASNPRADYGYTF
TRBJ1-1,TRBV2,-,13,CASTQVLNTEAFF
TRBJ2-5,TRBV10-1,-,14,CASSEDPALETQYF
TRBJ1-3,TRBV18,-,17,CASSSTGSPSSGNTIYF
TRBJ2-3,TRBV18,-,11,CASSRADTQYF
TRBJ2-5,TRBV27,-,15,CASSLRRALRETQYF
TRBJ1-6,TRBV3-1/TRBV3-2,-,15,CASSLWDKSYSPLHF
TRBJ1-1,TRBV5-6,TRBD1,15,CASSFSHRGYTEAFF
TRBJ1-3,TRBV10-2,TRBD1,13,CASSRQGSNTIYF
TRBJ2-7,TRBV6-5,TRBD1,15,CASSYRRQGPYEQYF
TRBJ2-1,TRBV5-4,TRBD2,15,CASSLTSGAYNEQFF
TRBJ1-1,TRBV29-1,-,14,CSVGEGGEYTEAFF
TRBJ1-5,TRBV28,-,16,CASRVTPAGSHQPQHF
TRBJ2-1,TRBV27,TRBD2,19,CASSLSLAGVGKSYNEQFF
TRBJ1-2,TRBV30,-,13,CAWSARASNGYTF
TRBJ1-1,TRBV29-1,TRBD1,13,CSAEGQVSTEAFF
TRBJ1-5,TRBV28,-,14,CASSSDSLGSAQHF
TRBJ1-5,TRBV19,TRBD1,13,CASSSTGDQPQHF
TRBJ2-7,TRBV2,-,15,CASSEEPRSSYEQYF
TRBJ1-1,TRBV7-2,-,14,CASSFWGSGTEAFF
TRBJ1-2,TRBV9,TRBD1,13,CASRRTGGHGYTF
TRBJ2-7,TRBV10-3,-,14,CAISGGGDLYEQYF
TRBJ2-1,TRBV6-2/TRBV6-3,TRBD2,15,CASSTSGVWGNEQFF
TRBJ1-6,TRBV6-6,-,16,CASSYSGLGGASPLHF
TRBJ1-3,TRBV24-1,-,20,CATSDLRQESHEGSGNTIYF
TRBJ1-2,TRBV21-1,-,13,CANSQGPTLGYTF
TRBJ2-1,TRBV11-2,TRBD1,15,CASSLDRGNYNEQFF